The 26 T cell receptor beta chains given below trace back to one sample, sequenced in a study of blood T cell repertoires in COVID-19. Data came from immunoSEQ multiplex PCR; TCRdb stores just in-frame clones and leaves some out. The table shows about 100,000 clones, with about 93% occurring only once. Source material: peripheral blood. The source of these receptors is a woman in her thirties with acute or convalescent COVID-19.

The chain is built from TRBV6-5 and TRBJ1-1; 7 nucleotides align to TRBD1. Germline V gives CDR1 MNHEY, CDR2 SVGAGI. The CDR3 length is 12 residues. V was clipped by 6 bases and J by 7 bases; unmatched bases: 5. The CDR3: CASSLYRGEAFF. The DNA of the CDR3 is TGTGCCAGCAGCCTATACAGGGGTGAAGCTTTCTTT.

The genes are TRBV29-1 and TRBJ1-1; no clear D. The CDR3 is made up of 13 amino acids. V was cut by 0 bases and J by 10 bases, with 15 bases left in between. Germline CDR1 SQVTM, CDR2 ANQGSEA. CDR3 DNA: TGCAGCGTTGAAGATGAACGGGGAGCGGTAGCTTTCTTT. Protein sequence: CSVEDERGAVAFF.

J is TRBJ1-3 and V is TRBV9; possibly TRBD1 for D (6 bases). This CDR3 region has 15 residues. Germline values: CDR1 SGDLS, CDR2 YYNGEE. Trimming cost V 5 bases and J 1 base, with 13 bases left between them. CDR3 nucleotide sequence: TGTGCCAGCAGACCAACCGACAGGTCTGGAAACACCATATATTTT. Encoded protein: CASRPTDRSGNTIYF.

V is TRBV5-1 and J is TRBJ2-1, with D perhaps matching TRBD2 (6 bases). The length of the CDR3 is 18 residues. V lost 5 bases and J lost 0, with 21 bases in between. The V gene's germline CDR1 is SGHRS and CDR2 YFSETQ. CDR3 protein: CASSSSPPGLSSYNEQFF. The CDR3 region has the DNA TGCGCCAGCAGTTCATCCCCCCCGGGACTCAGCTCCTACAATGAGCAGTTCTTC.

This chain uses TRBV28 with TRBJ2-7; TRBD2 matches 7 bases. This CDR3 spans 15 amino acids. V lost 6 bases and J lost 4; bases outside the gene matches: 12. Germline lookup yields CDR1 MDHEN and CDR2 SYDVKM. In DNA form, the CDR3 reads TGTGCCAGCAGGGGGAGGGCGGATGTGAAATACGAGCAGTACTTC. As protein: CASRGRADVKYEQYF. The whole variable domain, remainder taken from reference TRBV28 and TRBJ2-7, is DVKVTQSSRYLVKRTGEKVFLECVQDMDHENMFWYRQDPGLGLRLIYFSYDVKMKEKGDIPEGYSVSREKKERFSLILESASTNQTSMYLCASRGRADVKYEQYFGPGTRLTVT.

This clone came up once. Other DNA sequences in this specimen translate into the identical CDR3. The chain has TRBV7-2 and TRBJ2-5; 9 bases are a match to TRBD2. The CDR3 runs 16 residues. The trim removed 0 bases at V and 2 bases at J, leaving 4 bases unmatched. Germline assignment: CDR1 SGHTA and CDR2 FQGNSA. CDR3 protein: CASSLAGRGGQETQYF. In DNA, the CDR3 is TGTGCCAGCAGCTTAGCGGGGCGGGGGGGGCAAGAGACCCAGTACTTC. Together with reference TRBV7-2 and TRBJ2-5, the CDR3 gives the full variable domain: GAGVSQSPSNKVTEKGKDVELRCDPISGHTALYWYRQSLGQGLEFLIYFQGNSAPDKSGLPSDRFSAERTGGSVSTLTIQRTQQEDSAVYLCASSLAGRGGQETQYFGPGTRLLVL.

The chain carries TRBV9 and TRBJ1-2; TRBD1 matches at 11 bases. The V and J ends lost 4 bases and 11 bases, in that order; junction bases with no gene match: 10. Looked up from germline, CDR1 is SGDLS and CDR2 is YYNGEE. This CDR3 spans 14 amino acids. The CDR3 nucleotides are TGTGCCAGCAGCCTTGGACAGGGGGCCACTTTGTACACCTTC. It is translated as CASSLGQGATLYTF.

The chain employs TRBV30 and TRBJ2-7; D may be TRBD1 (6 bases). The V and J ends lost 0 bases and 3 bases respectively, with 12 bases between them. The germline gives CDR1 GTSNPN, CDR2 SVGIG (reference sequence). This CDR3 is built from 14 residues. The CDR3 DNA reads TGTGCCTGGAGTGTGGGGGCCCCCGACTACGAGCAGTACTTC. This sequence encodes CAWSVGAPDYEQYF.

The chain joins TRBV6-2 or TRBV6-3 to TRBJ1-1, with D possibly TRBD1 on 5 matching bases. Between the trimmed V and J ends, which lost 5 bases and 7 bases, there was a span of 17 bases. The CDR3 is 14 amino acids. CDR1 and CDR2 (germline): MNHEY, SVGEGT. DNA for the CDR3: TGTGCCAGCAGTGGGTTGAGCGGGGCACATGAAGCTTTCTTT. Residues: CASSGLSGAHEAFF.

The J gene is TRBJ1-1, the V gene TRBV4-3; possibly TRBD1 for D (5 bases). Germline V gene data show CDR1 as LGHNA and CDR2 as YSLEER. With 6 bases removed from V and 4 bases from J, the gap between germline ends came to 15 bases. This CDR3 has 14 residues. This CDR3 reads CASRIGVSGTEAFF. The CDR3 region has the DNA TGCGCCAGCAGGATAGGGGTTTCGGGCACTGAAGCTTTCTTT.

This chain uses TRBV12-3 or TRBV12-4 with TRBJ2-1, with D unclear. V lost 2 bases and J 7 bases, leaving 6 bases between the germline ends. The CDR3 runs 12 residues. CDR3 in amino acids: CASSLYGNEQFF. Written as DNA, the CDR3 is TGTGCCAGCAGTTTATACGGGAATGAGCAGTTCTTC.

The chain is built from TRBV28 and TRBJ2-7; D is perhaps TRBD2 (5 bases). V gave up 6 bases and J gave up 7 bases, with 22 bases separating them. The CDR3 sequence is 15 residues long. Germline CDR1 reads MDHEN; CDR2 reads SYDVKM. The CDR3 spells CASRNTVSGPREQYF. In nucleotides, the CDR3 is TGTGCCAGCAGGAACACAGTAAGCGGCCCTAGGGAGCAGTACTTC. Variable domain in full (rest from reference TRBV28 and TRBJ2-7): DVKVTQSSRYLVKRTGEKVFLECVQDMDHENMFWYRQDPGLGLRLIYFSYDVKMKEKGDIPEGYSVSREKKERFSLILESASTNQTSMYLCASRNTVSGPREQYFGPGTRLTVT.

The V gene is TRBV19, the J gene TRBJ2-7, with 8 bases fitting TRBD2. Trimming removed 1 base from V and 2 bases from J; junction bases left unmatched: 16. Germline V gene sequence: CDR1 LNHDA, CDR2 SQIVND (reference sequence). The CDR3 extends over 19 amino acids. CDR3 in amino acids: CASSIAPLGFSGVTYEQYF. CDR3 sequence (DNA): TGTGCCAGTAGTATAGCGCCATTGGGTTTTAGCGGGGTTACCTACGAGCAGTACTTC.

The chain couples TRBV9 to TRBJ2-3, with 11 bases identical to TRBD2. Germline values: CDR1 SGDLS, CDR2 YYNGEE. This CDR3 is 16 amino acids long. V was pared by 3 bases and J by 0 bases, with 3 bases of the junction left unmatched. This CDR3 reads CASSETSGVSTDTQYF. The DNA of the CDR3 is TGTGCCAGCAGCGAGACTAGCGGGGTTAGCACAGATACGCAGTATTTT.

CDR3 nucleotide sequence: TGTGCCAGCAGTCGGGAGGCTGGAAACACCATATATTTT. Protein sequence: CASSREAGNTIYF. This chain links TRBV27 with TRBJ1-3; D unclear. The germline V gene has CDR1 MNHEY and CDR2 SMNVEV (reference sequence). This CDR3 has 13 amino acids. The germline V and J ends were trimmed by 5 bases and 2 bases, with 7 bases remaining between them.

Here the CDR3 DNA reads TGTGCCAGCAGCGTATTACGGGGGGACACAGATACGCAGTATTTT. It translates to CASSVLRGDTDTQYF. V usage is TRBV9 and J usage is TRBJ2-3, with 7 bases identical to TRBD2. V lost 1 base and J lost 2; bases outside the gene matches: 4. The CDR3 covers 15 residues. CDR1 is SGDLS, CDR2 YYNGEE, per germline.

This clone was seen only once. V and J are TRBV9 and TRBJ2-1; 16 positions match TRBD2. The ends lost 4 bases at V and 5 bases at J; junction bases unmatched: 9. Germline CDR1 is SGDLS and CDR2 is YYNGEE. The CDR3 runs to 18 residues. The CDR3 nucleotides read TGTGCCAGCAGCTTGGGACTAGCGGGAGGGCCATTCGACAATGAGCAGTTCTTC. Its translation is CASSLGLAGGPFDNEQFF.

The CDR3 region is CASSLLVVSYEQYF. CDR3 bases: TGTGCCAGCAGCTTGCTAGTCGTCTCCTACGAGCAGTACTTC. V gene TRBV6-5 combines with J gene TRBJ2-7; D remains unclear. The CDR3 covers 14 residues. Germline assignment: CDR1 MNHEY and CDR2 SVGAGI. The germline V and J ends were trimmed by 6 bases and 0 bases, with 12 bases remaining between them.

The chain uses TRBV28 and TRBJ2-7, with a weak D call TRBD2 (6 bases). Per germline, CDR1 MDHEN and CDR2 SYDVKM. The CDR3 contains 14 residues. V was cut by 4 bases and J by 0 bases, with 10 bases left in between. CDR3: CASSWDWNSYEQYF. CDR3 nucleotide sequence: TGTGCCAGCAGTTGGGACTGGAACTCCTACGAGCAGTACTTC.

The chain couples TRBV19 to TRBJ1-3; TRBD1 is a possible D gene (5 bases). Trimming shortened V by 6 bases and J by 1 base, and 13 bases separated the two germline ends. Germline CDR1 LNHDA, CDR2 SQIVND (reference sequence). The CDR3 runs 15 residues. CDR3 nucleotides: TGTGCCAGTAGCGAAAATAGGGGTTCTGGAAACACCATATATTTT. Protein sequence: CASSENRGSGNTIYF.

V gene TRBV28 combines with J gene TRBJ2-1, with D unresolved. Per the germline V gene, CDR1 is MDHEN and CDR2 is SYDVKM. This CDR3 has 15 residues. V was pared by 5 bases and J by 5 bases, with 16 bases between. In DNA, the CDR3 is TGTGCCAGCAGTGGTAGTCCTTCGGAGAACAATGAGCAGTTCTTC. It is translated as CASSGSPSENNEQFF.

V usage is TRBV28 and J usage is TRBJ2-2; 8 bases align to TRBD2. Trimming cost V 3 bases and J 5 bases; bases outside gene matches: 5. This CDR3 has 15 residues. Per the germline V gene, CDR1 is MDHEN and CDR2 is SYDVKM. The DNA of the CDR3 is TGTGCCAGCAGTTTTAGGCTAGCGGGTACCGGGGAGCTGTTTTTT. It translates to CASSFRLAGTGELFF.

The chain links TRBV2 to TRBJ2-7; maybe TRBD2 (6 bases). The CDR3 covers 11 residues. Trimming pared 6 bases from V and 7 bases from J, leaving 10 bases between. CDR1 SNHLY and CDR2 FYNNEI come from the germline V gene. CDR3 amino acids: CASSGTREQYF. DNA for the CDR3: TGTGCCAGCAGCGGGACTCGTGAGCAGTACTTC.

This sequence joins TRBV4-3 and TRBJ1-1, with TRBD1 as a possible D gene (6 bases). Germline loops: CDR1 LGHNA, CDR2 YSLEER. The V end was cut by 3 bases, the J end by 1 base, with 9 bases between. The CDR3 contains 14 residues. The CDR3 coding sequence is TGCGCCAGCAGCCAGGGACAAACGAACACTGAAGCTTTCTTT. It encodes CASSQGQTNTEAFF.

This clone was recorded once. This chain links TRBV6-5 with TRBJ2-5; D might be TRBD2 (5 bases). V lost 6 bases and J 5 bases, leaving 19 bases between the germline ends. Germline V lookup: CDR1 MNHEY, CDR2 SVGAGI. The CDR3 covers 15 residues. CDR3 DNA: TGTGCCAGCAGAAACCGGGAATTAGCGTACGAGACCCAGTACTTC. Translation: CASRNRELAYETQYF.

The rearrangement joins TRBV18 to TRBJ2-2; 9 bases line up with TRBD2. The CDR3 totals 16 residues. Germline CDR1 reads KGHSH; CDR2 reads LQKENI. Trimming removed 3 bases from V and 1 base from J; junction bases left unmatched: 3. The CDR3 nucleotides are TGTGCCAGCTCACCTCAGACTAGCGGGAACACCGGGGAGCTGTTTTTT. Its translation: CASSPQTSGNTGELFF.